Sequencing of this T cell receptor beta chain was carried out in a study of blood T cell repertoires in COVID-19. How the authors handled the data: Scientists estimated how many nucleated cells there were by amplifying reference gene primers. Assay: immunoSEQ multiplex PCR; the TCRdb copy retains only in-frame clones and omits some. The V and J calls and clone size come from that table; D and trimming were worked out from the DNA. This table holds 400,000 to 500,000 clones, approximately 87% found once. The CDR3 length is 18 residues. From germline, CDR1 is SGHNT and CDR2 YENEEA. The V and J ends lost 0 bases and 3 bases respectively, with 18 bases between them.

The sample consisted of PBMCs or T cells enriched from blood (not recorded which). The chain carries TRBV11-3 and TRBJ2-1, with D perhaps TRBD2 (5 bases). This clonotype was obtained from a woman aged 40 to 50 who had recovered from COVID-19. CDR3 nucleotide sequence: TGTGCCAGCAGCTTAGAAGCCCTTTTTTCGGAGGTCTACAATGAGCAGTTCTTC. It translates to CASSLEALFSEVYNEQFF.